The 15 T cell receptor beta chains in this list originate from one sample, sequenced in a study of blood T cell repertoires in COVID-19 (dated by TCRdb to about 2020). Library creation used the immunoSEQ multiplex PCR assay. Sourced from immuneACCESS, this table was stored by TCRdb with only in-frame sequences that have V and J called. A share of the clones is absent; for the studies checked, an unresolved V gene accounts for under half, and the remainder has no known explanation. The sample table lists about 200,000 clones, 86% of them with a count of one. Roughly 5.9% of the sample goes to the ten largest clones. The material sequenced was PBMCs or T cells enriched from blood (not recorded which). The receptors were sampled from a man aged 35-49 years with acute COVID-19.

This chain links TRBV19 with TRBJ1-2, with TRBD1 identical over 8 bases. In germline, CDR1 is LNHDA, CDR2 SQIVND (reference sequence). This CDR3 comprises 13 residues. The V and J ends lost 10 bases and 10 bases, in that order; junction bases with no gene match: 14. The CDR3 loop reads CAIRTGQVESYTF. The CDR3 coding sequence is TGTGCCATCCGGACGGGACAGGTAGAGTCCTACACCTTC.

V usage is TRBV7-6 and J usage is TRBJ2-6; 9 bases are a match to TRBD1. The germline CDR1 and CDR2 sequences are SGHVS and FNYEAQ. J was trimmed by 4 bases and V by 5 bases; bases with no gene match: 6. The CDR3 is made up of 16 amino acids. CDR3 residues: CASSVNRGPGANVLTF. The DNA for the CDR3 is TGTGCCAGCAGCGTAAACAGGGGGCCCGGGGCCAACGTCCTGACTTTC.

The chain combines TRBV7-2 with TRBJ2-7; D remains ambiguous. The CDR3 runs 11 residues. Trimming shortened V by 6 bases and J by 1 base, and 4 bases separated the two germline ends. The germline CDR1 and CDR2 sequences are SGHTA and FQGNSA. CDR3 bases: TGTGCCAGCAGTCGGTCCTACGAGCAGTACTTC. Protein product: CASSRSYEQYF. The full variable domain, its missing parts supplied by reference TRBV7-2 and TRBJ2-7, is GAGVSQSPSNKVTEKGKDVELRCDPISGHTALYWYRQSLGQGLEFLIYFQGNSAPDKSGLPSDRFSAERTGGSVSTLTIQRTQQEDSAVYLCASSRSYEQYFGPGTRLTVT.

About this clone: A read error may produce the germline difference seen at one junction end. V is TRBV4-2 and J is TRBJ2-3; a weak D match, TRBD2 (5 bases). CDR3 length: 15 residues. Germline CDR1 LGHNA, CDR2 YNFKEQ. Written as DNA, the CDR3 is TGTGCCAGCAGCCAAGAGGCGGGCAGCACTGATACGCAGTATTTT. Translating gives CASSQEAGSTDTQYF.

CDR3 in DNA: TGTGCCAGCAGCCCTCAGGGAGGGGACACAGATACGCAGTATTTT. It yields the protein CASSPQGGDTDTQYF. The J gene is TRBJ2-3, the V gene TRBV7-3, with 7 bases lining up with TRBD2. Trimming removed 5 bases from V and 2 bases from J; junction bases left unmatched: 7. From germline, CDR1 is SGHTA and CDR2 FQGTGA. The CDR3 is 15 residues long.

The chain carries TRBV7-2 and TRBJ1-2; D might be TRBD1 (5 bases). This CDR3 region has 16 residues. Germline loops: CDR1 SGHTA, CDR2 FQGNSA. The V gene lost 1 base and the J gene lost 2 bases, with 14 bases spanning the gap. CDR3 DNA sequence: TGTGCCAGCAGCTTAGTGGGGTGGGGCATGAACTATGGCTACACCTTC. Translation: CASSLVGWGMNYGYTF.

The J gene is TRBJ2-2, the V gene TRBV21-1; TRBD1, as called in the table, went unchecked against the DNA. TRBV21-1 is an annotated pseudogene. This CDR3 region has 15 residues. The CDR3 loop reads CASSKEGRGSGELFF. CDR3 sequence (DNA): TGTGCCAGCAGCAAAGAAGGCAGGGGGTCCGGGGAGCTGTTTTTT.

The chain recombines TRBV2 with TRBJ2-1; TRBD2 matches 11 bases. Germline V lookup: CDR1 SNHLY, CDR2 FYNNEI. The J segment lost 7 bases and the V segment lost 6 bases, leaving 8 bases of the junction unmatched. The CDR3 spans 15 residues. The CDR3 reads CASRTLAGGNNEQFF. CDR3 nucleotides: TGTGCCAGCAGAACCCTAGCGGGAGGTAATAATGAGCAGTTCTTC.

The rearrangement uses TRBV12-3 or TRBV12-4 and TRBJ1-5, with no clear D. Between the trimmed V and J ends, which lost 7 bases and 2 bases, there was a span of 9 bases. This CDR3 region has 13 residues. DNA of the CDR3: TGTGCCAGCACCCGAGGCCGCAATCAGCCCCAGCATTTT. Protein product: CASTRGRNQPQHF.

This clone was observed a handful of times. The chain has TRBV6-2 or TRBV6-3 and TRBJ2-5; 7 bases agree with TRBD2. CDR1 and CDR2 from the germline V gene are MNHEY and SVGEGT. The CDR3 extends over 16 amino acids. The ends lost 8 bases at V and 4 bases at J; junction bases unmatched: 16. CDR3 DNA sequence: TGTGCCAGCGGCCAGGTGGCGGGAGAAGGGAGAGAGACCCAGTACTTC. Its protein product is CASGQVAGEGRETQYF.

The rearrangement joins TRBV13 to TRBJ1-1; 7 positions agree with TRBD1. CDR3 length: 13 residues. Looked up from germline, CDR1 is PRHDT and CDR2 is FYEKMQ (reference sequence). With 4 bases clipped from V and 6 bases from J, the junction kept 5 bases outside the gene matches. The CDR3 DNA reads TGTGCCAGCAGCTCCTACAGGGGCTCTGAAGCTTTCTTT. This sequence encodes CASSSYRGSEAFF.

This clone came up once. V usage is TRBV7-9 and J usage is TRBJ1-5; D not resolved. This CDR3 has 14 residues. Per the germline V gene, CDR1 is SEHNR and CDR2 is FQNEAQ (reference sequence). V was clipped by 2 bases and J by 4 bases, with 9 bases between them. CDR3 DNA: TGTGCCAGCAGCTTACTTGGCCTTAATCAGCCCCAGCATTTT. Protein: CASSLLGLNQPQHF.

J is TRBJ1-5 and V is TRBV24-1; the match to TRBD1 covers 7 bases. Germline lookup yields CDR1 KGHDR and CDR2 SFDVKD. The CDR3 contains 13 residues. Trimming cost V 5 bases and J 6 bases; bases outside gene matches: 3. In nucleotides, the CDR3 is TGTGCCACCAGTGGAACAGGGGTTCAGCCCCAGCATTTT. Translated: CATSGTGVQPQHF.

The chain links TRBV3-1 (or the pseudogene TRBV3-2) to TRBJ2-2; D gene ambiguous. Trimming cost V 4 bases and J 5 bases, with 5 bases left between them. This CDR3 contains 12 residues. Germline CDR1 is LGHDT and CDR2 is YNNKEL (reference sequence). CDR3 loop: CASSLVTGELFF. The CDR3 DNA reads as TGTGCCAGCAGCCTAGTGACCGGGGAGCTGTTTTTT.

With regard to this clone: In the same sample, other DNA sequences code for this CDR3. The chain couples TRBV7-9 to TRBJ2-7, with a tentative D call TRBD2 (5 bases). Germline V CDR1 and CDR2: SEHNR, FQNEAQ (reference sequence). V lost 2 bases and J 4 bases, leaving 6 bases between the germline ends. The CDR3 extends over 12 amino acids. CDR3 loop: CASSLSGYEQYF. CDR3 coding DNA: TGTGCCAGCAGCTTATCGGGGTACGAGCAGTACTTC.